This T cell receptor beta chain was found in a study of Ad26.COV2.S vaccination and SARS-CoV-2 variants. The wider study: Ad26.COV2.S shots went into the muscle once or twice, 56 days apart.

The sample's treatment: about 20 received Ad26.COV2.S at low or high dose, single or two shots; about 5 received placebo; per-sample allocation not given. Collection of samples fell on day 63 after the first vaccine or placebo injection. Trimming removed 7 bases from V and 9 bases from J, with 19 bases in between. Germline V gene sequence: CDR1 LGHNT, CDR2 FRNRAP. This CDR3 comprises 15 residues. Method: immunoSEQ multiplex PCR; TCRdb's copy keeps in-frame clones and lacks some. This sample has around 270,000 clones; roughly 87% occur once, and the top ten carry approximately 3%. Findings and limits, study-wide: TCR breadth and depth analyses may have underestimated total T cell responses. Participants in the vaccine arm had higher spike-specific TCR breadth; placebo recipients had lower. The authors reported substantial breadth in spike-specific CD8+ and CD4+ T cell responses after vaccination.

With regard to this clone: Its antigen remains unknown.

V is TRBV12-5 and J is TRBJ1-6; D gene ambiguous. The material was peripheral blood, obtained in a trial of Ad26.COV2.S vaccine versus placebo. This receptor was taken from a person between 18 and 65 years old who received the Ad26.COV2.S COVID-19 vaccine or a placebo. The CDR3 nucleotides are TGTGCTAGTGCATCGGGTACAGCCGTAATTTCACCCCTCCACTTT. Translating it yields CASASGTAVISPLHF.